The rows below give T cell receptor beta chains drawn from one sample of a study of regulatory T cells in long-lasting Graves disease. Via MiXCR, TCRdb re-called the multiplex PCR reads, giving one row per CDR3 protein. This sample yields about 220,000 distinct CDR3 sequences, of which roughly 19% are seen a single time; roughly 12% belongs to the top ten. These data were also reused for a study on T cells in Graves' hyperthyroidism and ophthalmopathy.

The starting material was peripheral blood mononuclear cells (PBMCs), obtained at new diagnosis, from a patient treated with antithyroid drugs. The receptor source for this set is a woman in her 30s with Graves disease. Each CDR3 is given with its conserved first and last residue. The D gene is left open where the match is weak. Clone size is given for some rows only: seen once, a few or many times, or a class if the clone is expanded.

j_call,v_call,d_call,clone_size,cdr3_nt,cdr3_aa
TRBJ1-1,TRBV2,TRBD1,many,TGTGCCAGCAATGGACAGGAGTACACTGAAGCTTTCTTT,CASNGQEYTEAFF
TRBJ2-5,TRBV6-1,TRBD2,many,TGTGCCAGCAGGCGGGCCGGGACTAGCGGTCCTAGGGGCGAGACCCAGTACTTC,CASRRAGTSGPRGETQYF
TRBJ2-3,TRBV30,-,few,TGTGCCTGGACCCCGACGGGGGCGATAGATACGCAGTATTTT,CAWTPTGAIDTQYF
TRBJ2-1,TRBV24-1,-,many,TGTGCCACCGGCGGCAGCTCCTACAATGAGCAGTTCTTC,CATGGSSYNEQFF
TRBJ2-1,TRBV12-5,-,many,TGTGCTAGTGGTTGGGGGGTGATAGGGTACAATGAGCAGTTCTTC,CASGWGVIGYNEQFF
TRBJ1-6,TRBV6-1,-,many,TGTGCCAGCAATAACAGGGCGGTTTATAATTCACCCCTCCACTTT,CASNNRAVYNSPLHF
TRBJ2-5,TRBV7-2,TRBD2,-,TGTGCCAGCAGCTTCTTAGCGGGGGGGCCTGAGACCCAGTACTTC,CASSFLAGGPETQYF
TRBJ1-2,TRBV7-9,-,many,TGTGCCAGCAGCTATGAGCAGGGGATAGGCTATGGCTACACCTTC,CASSYEQGIGYGYTF
TRBJ1-1,TRBV12-3/TRBV12-4,-,many,TGTGCCAGCAGTTTCGGGGGACGGGTTTCTGAAGCTTTCTTT,CASSFGGRVSEAFF
TRBJ1-5,TRBV3-1,-,-,TGTGCCAGCAGCCAAGATGCGGGGGGCGGCAATCAGCCCCAGCATTTT,CASSQDAGGGNQPQHF
TRBJ1-1,TRBV28,-,many,TGTGCCAGCAGCTGGACAGTGAACACTGAAGCTTTCTTT,CASSWTVNTEAFF
TRBJ2-7,TRBV28,-,many,TGTGCCAGCAGTTCGGATCGGACGGGCTCCTACGAGCAGTACTTC,CASSSDRTGSYEQYF
TRBJ2-2,TRBV28,TRBD2,-,TGTGCCGGACGAGCGGGAGCTCTCAACACCGGGGAGCTGTTTTTT,CAGRAGALNTGELFF
TRBJ2-3,TRBV12-3/TRBV12-4,TRBD2,many,TGTGCCAGCATCGGACTAGCGGGGGATACGCAGTATTTT,CASIGLAGDTQYF
TRBJ2-1,TRBV7-2,-,-,TGTGCCAGCAGCTTGCGGACGGACTTCAATGAGCAGTTCTTC,CASSLRTDFNEQFF
TRBJ1-1,TRBV6-1,-,many,TGTGCGAGCGGGCCTACAGGTTCGAACACTGAAGCTTTCTTT,CASGPTGSNTEAFF
TRBJ2-7,TRBV9,-,many,TGTGCCAGCAGCGTAGAGGGGACCGCCTACGAGCAGTACTTC,CASSVEGTAYEQYF
TRBJ1-1,TRBV15,-,many,TGTGCCACCCAAAGAGGGGTCACTGAAGCTTTCTTT,CATQRGVTEAFF
TRBJ2-7,TRBV19,TRBD1,few,TGTGCCAGTACCATGGGACAGGGGGGGCCCTACGAGCAGTACTTC,CASTMGQGGPYEQYF
TRBJ1-2,TRBV28,-,many,TGTGCCAGCAGCCCGCCCGGTGGGCGCGGCTATGGCTACACCTTC,CASSPPGGRGYGYTF
TRBJ1-1,TRBV9,TRBD1,many,TGTGCCAGCAGCGTGGGGACAGGAGTTGGCTACACCGGAGGGGACACTGAAGCTTTCTTT,CASSVGTGVGYTGGDTEAFF
TRBJ2-1,TRBV28,-,many,TGTGCCAGCACTTCCCCCGGGCTAGCCCGATCCTACAATGAGCAGTTCTTC,CASTSPGLARSYNEQFF
TRBJ1-2,TRBV24-1,-,many,TGTGCCACCAGTGCCTCCGGGCGTGAGTATGGCTACACCTTC,CATSASGREYGYTF
TRBJ1-2,TRBV6-4,-,many,TGTGCCAGCAGTGTATATGCAGGATGGAGTGACTATGGCTACACCTTC,CASSVYAGWSDYGYTF
TRBJ2-3,TRBV2,-,many,TGTGCCAGCAGGAGACTAGAGGTGGATACGCAGTATTTT,CASRRLEVDTQYF
TRBJ1-2,TRBV28,-,-,TGTGCCAGCAGTTTAAGACAGGTCAGATGGGGCTACACCTTC,CASSLRQVRWGYTF
TRBJ1-2,TRBV7-2,-,many,TGTGCCAGCAGCTCCTTAAACTATGGCTACACCTTC,CASSSLNYGYTF
TRBJ2-3,TRBV10-2,TRBD1,-,TGCGCCAGCATAACCGGGACAGGGTCCACAGATACGCAGTATTTT,CASITGTGSTDTQYF
TRBJ1-6,TRBV2,-,-,TGTGCCAGCAGTGAAGGGCCATCGGTTTCACCCCTCCACTTT,CASSEGPSVSPLHF
TRBJ2-7,TRBV27,TRBD1,many,TGTGCCAGCAGTCTCCAACAGGGGTACGAGCAGTACTTC,CASSLQQGYEQYF
TRBJ2-3,TRBV19,-,-,TGTGGCACGCGAGGGGCGGACACAGATACGCAGTATTTT,CGTRGADTDTQYF
TRBJ2-1,TRBV2,-,many,TGTGCCAGACTTGGAGGGAACTACAATGAGCAGTTCTTC,CARLGGNYNEQFF
TRBJ2-7,TRBV6-2/TRBV6-3,TRBD1,many,TGTGCCAGCAGTCTGGACAGGTACGAGCAGTACTTC,CASSLDRYEQYF
TRBJ2-1,TRBV5-1,-,few,TGCGCCAGCAATCAGGGGCTGGGCAATGAGCAGTCCTTC,CASNQGLGNEQSF
TRBJ2-5,TRBV19,TRBD1,-,TGTGCCAGTAGTATTCAGGGGGTCACCCAAGAGACCCAGTACTTC,CASSIQGVTQETQYF
TRBJ1-5,TRBV11-2,-,once,TGTGCCAGCAGCTTAGTTGGACAGCTCAATCAGCCCCAGCATTTT,CASSLVGQLNQPQHF
TRBJ2-1,TRBV11-1,TRBD2,-,TGTGCCAGCAGCTTCCCGAGGGCTAGCGGACCGAAGAATGAGCAGTTCTTC,CASSFPRASGPKNEQFF
TRBJ1-1,TRBV20-1,-,-,TGCAGTGCAGCTTCCGGGACGGTAACTGAAGCTTTCTTT,CSAASGTVTEAFF
TRBJ1-2,TRBV5-1,-,many,TGCGCCAGCAGCCCTACTGACAGTCCTAACTATGGCTACACCTTC,CASSPTDSPNYGYTF
TRBJ1-2,TRBV28,-,many,TGTGCCAGTACCCGGGGGGGCCTTGGCTACACCTTC,CASTRGGLGYTF